These 32 T cell receptor beta chains came from one sample sequenced in a study of cytomegalovirus exposure and HLA in healthy donors. The PCR was carried out with 60 Vbeta primers and 13 Jbeta primers. Using immunoSEQ multiplex PCR, the repertoire was profiled, and TCRdb retains in-frame clones only, with some absent. This table has more than 200,000 clones, 83% appearing once. Sequencing used PBMCs. These TCRs come from a girl between 10 and 17 years old in good health and CMV-seronegative.

This clone has just one count. CDR3 sequence reads: CASSGGVGSQPQHF. CDR3 sequence (DNA): TGTGCCAGCAGTGGGGGGGTCGGAAGTCAGCCCCAGCATTTT. This sequence joins TRBV27 and TRBJ1-5; TRBD1 might be the D (5 bases). The CDR3 runs to 14 residues. V dropped 5 bases and J dropped 6 bases, with 14 bases sitting between them. The germline V gene encodes CDR1 MNHEY and CDR2 SMNVEV (reference sequence).

This chain joins TRBV10-3 and TRBJ2-6; 7 bases are shared with TRBD2. The CDR3 spans 17 residues. Germline V lookup: CDR1 ENHRY, CDR2 SYGVKD. J lost 0 bases, V lost 4 bases, and 6 bases had no gene match. CDR3 DNA sequence: TGTGCCATCAGTGTCGGGGGGTCTACCTCTGGGGCCAACGTCCTGACTTTC. Translated, it gives CAISVGGSTSGANVLTF.

This chain links TRBV14 with TRBJ1-2; 7 nucleotides align to TRBD1. The trim removed 1 base at V and 6 bases at J, leaving 8 bases unmatched. CDR1 is SGHDN and CDR2 is FVKESK in the germline V gene. The CDR3 consists of 15 residues. The DNA for the CDR3 is TGTGCCAGCAGCCAAGTAGGGACAGAGTCCCATGGCTACACCTTC. Amino acids: CASSQVGTESHGYTF.

The chain has TRBV28 and TRBJ1-5, with TRBD1 matching over 7 bases. Germline loops: CDR1 MDHEN, CDR2 SYDVKM. CDR3 size: 19 residues. J lost 2 bases, V lost 5 bases, and 18 bases had no gene match. The CDR3 loop is CASSPTIRGTVIRNQPQHF. The CDR3 DNA is TGTGCCAGCAGTCCGACAATCCGAGGGACAGTAATTCGCAATCAGCCCCAGCATTTT.

In its sample, this clone was seen a few times. This chain links TRBV6-4 with TRBJ2-1, with D unresolved. Trimming pared 5 bases from V and 6 bases from J, leaving 17 bases between. The CDR3 consists of 15 residues. CDR1 MRHNA and CDR2 SNTAGT come from the germline V gene. This CDR3 is CASSSKVDSGNEQFF. DNA of the CDR3: TGTGCCAGCAGTAGTAAAGTAGATTCGGGCAATGAGCAGTTCTTC.

This clone was counted once. The chain's CDR3 is CASSSLTDTQYF. CDR3 DNA sequence: TGTGCCAGCAGCTCCCTGACAGATACGCAGTATTTT. The chain uses TRBV11-2 and TRBJ2-3; D is ambiguous. Per germline, CDR1 SGHAT and CDR2 FQNNGV. The CDR3 loop spans 12 amino acids. The V end was cut by 4 bases, the J end by 3 bases, with 5 bases between. The full variable domain, with the rest looked up from reference TRBV11-2 and TRBJ2-3, is EAGVAQSPRYKIIEKRQSVAFWCNPISGHATLYWYQQILGQGPKLLIQFQNNGVVDDSQLPKDRFSAERLKGVDSTLKIQPAKLEDSAVYLCASSSLTDTQYFGPGTRLTVL.

V is TRBV5-4 and J is TRBJ1-6, with TRBD1 as a possible D gene (5 bases). Germline loops: CDR1 SGHNT, CDR2 YYREEE (reference sequence). V lost 4 bases, J lost 15 bases, and 23 bases lay in between. This CDR3 is 15 amino acids long. CDR3 nucleotide sequence: TGTGCCAGCAGCCCCGACCCACGACAGATTAGTAGCCTCCACTTT. This gives the protein CASSPDPRQISSLHF.

This sequence joins TRBV28 and TRBJ1-2, with D unresolved. In germline, CDR1 is MDHEN, CDR2 SYDVKM. V lost 6 bases and J lost 2, with 19 bases in between. This CDR3 region has 16 residues. The CDR3 nucleotides are TGTGCCAGCAGCTTCTCCCGGGAGACACTGAACTATGGCTACACCTTC. It is translated as CASSFSRETLNYGYTF.

The chain links TRBV28 to TRBJ2-2; D may be TRBD1 (8 bases). The CDR3 covers 17 residues. With 7 bases removed from V and 3 bases from J, the gap between germline ends came to 21 bases. In germline, CDR1 is MDHEN, CDR2 SYDVKM. The CDR3 nucleotides are TGTGCCAGCACCCAGGGGGCGGGGGCTTTATACACCGGGGAGCTGTTTTTT. Translation: CASTQGAGALYTGELFF.

Written as DNA, the CDR3 is TGTGCCAGCAGTTTTGAGGGAAGCAGGACTGAAGCTTTCTTT. It yields the protein CASSFEGSRTEAFF. The chain links TRBV28 to TRBJ1-1; no clear D gene. The germline gives CDR1 MDHEN, CDR2 SYDVKM. The CDR3 is made up of 14 amino acids. Trimming stripped 3 bases from V and 5 bases from J, with 13 bases between.

The chain links TRBV5-1 to TRBJ2-2; 10 bases match TRBD2. CDR3 size: 14 residues. J gave up 4 bases and V 7 bases, and 4 bases lay outside the gene matches. Germline V gene data show CDR1 as SGHRS and CDR2 as YFSETQ. The CDR3 DNA reads TGCGCCAGCGGGGCTAGCGGGGGCACCGGGGAGCTGTTTTTT. It codes for CASGASGGTGELFF.

This rearrangement joins TRBV30 to TRBJ2-2; 9 bases agree with TRBD1. V lost 3 bases and J lost 6; bases outside the gene matches: 5. The CDR3 totals 14 residues. Germline CDR1 is GTSNPN and CDR2 is SVGIG (reference sequence). The chain's CDR3 is CAWSLRDRAGELFF. CDR3 sequence (DNA): TGTGCCTGGAGCCTCCGGGACAGGGCCGGGGAGCTGTTTTTT.

The chain recombines TRBV19 with TRBJ2-1, with D perhaps TRBD2 (5 bases). In germline, CDR1 is LNHDA, CDR2 SQIVND (reference sequence). CDR3 size: 13 residues. V shed 4 bases and J shed 7 bases, with 11 bases lying between them. The DNA for the CDR3 is TGTGCCAGTAGTACCAATCGCGGGAATGAGCAGTTCTTC. Translation gives CASSTNRGNEQFF.

This clone was detected once. This chain links TRBV7-9 with TRBJ1-5, with D unresolved. This CDR3 comprises 15 residues. Germline V gene sequence: CDR1 SEHNR, CDR2 FQNEAQ (reference sequence). Trimming shortened V by 0 bases and J by 0 bases, and 6 bases separated the two germline ends. The DNA of the CDR3 is TGTGCCAGCAGCTTAGCCCTATCTAGCAATCAGCCCCAGCATTTT. This gives the protein CASSLALSSNQPQHF. The full variable domain, with the rest looked up from reference TRBV7-9 and TRBJ1-5, is DTGVSQNPRHKITKRGQNVTFRCDPISEHNRLYWYRQTLGQGPEFLTYFQNEAQLEKSRLLSDRFSAERPKGSFSTLEIQRTEQGDSAMYLCASSLALSSNQPQHFGDGTRLSIL.

In DNA form, the CDR3 reads TGTGCCAGCAGTTTAGACAGGGGAAGGTATTCTGGGGCCAACGTCCTGACTTTC. It yields the protein CASSLDRGRYSGANVLTF. This chain joins TRBV28 and TRBJ2-6; 8 nucleotides match TRBD1. The V gene end was trimmed by 2 bases and the J gene end by 1 base; junction bases not matched to a gene: 7. The CDR3 has 18 residues. From germline, CDR1 is MDHEN and CDR2 SYDVKM. Full variable domain (missing parts from reference TRBV28 and TRBJ2-6): DVKVTQSSRYLVKRTGEKVFLECVQDMDHENMFWYRQDPGLGLRLIYFSYDVKMKEKGDIPEGYSVSREKKERFSLILESASTNQTSMYLCASSLDRGRYSGANVLTFGAGSRLTVL.

The chain employs TRBV12-1 and TRBJ2-3; the table's D call of TRBD1 was not tested on the DNA. TRBV12-1 is reported as a pseudogene. The CDR3 covers 13 residues. The CDR3 DNA reads as TGTGCCAGCACGGGACAGGGCACAGATACGCAGTATTTT. Translation gives CASTGQGTDTQYF.

The chain employs TRBV6-4 and TRBJ2-1; TRBD2 aligns across 7 bases. The CDR3 has 13 amino acids. CDR1 MRHNA and CDR2 SNTAGT come from the germline V gene. V shed 5 bases and J 7 bases; nucleotides not matched to a gene: 5. The CDR3 reads CASSSSGGNEQFF. The CDR3 DNA reads as TGTGCCAGCAGTTCCTCGGGGGGAAATGAGCAGTTCTTC.

CDR3 residues: CASSYGLSGNTIYF. The CDR3 DNA reads TGTGCCAGCAGTTACGGGCTCTCTGGAAACACCATATATTTT. The rearrangement joins TRBV6-5 to TRBJ1-3; D is uncertain. The CDR3 contains 14 residues. CDR1 and CDR2 (germline): MNHEY, SVGAGI. V lost 2 bases, J lost 0 bases, and 5 bases lay in between.

The chain has TRBV5-8 and TRBJ1-2; 7 bases line up with TRBD1. Germline CDR1 is SGHTS and CDR2 is YDEGEE. The V segment lost 0 bases and the J segment 4 bases; nucleotides outside the gene matches: 18. CDR3 length: 19 residues. The CDR3 sequence is CASSLALRRRGLLSYGYTF. CDR3 in DNA: TGTGCCAGCAGCTTGGCCCTAAGGAGGAGGGGGCTACTAAGCTATGGCTACACCTTC.

The genes are TRBV5-1 and TRBJ1-2; TRBD1 matches 7 bases. CDR1 is SGHRS and CDR2 is YFSETQ in the germline V gene. The CDR3 extends over 15 amino acids. The J segment lost 0 bases and the V segment lost 3 bases, leaving 5 bases of the junction unmatched. CDR3 bases: TGCGCCAGCAGCTCCGAGGGGGCATCTAACTATGGCTACACCTTC. It is translated as CASSSEGASNYGYTF. The full variable domain, rest sourced from reference TRBV5-1 and TRBJ1-2, is KAGVTQTPRYLIKTRGQQVTLSCSPISGHRSVSWYQQTPGQGLQFLFEYFSETQRNKGNFPGRFSGRQFSNSRSEMNVSTLELGDSALYLCASSSEGASNYGYTFGSGTRLTVV.

The J gene is TRBJ1-1, the V gene TRBV28, with D tentatively TRBD1 (5 bases). CDR1 is MDHEN, CDR2 SYDVKM, per germline. The CDR3 is 14 amino acids. V lost 10 bases and J 4 bases, leaving 19 bases between the germline ends. The CDR3 bases are TGTGCCAAACTTAGGGGCCCTAGGACCACTGAAGCTTTCTTT. Translated, it gives CAKLRGPRTTEAFF.

This chain links TRBV25-1 with TRBJ1-2, with D possibly matching TRBD1 (5 bases). The CDR3 loop spans 17 amino acids. In germline, CDR1 is MGHDK, CDR2 SYGVNS. Deletions cut 2 bases from V and 3 bases from J, with 19 bases between. The CDR3 loop is CASSEVKAGRIDYGYTF. DNA of the CDR3: TGTGCCAGCAGTGAAGTGAAGGCGGGGCGCATCGACTATGGCTACACCTTC.

This clone showed up just once. Other DNA variants within this sample encode the same CDR3. The chain employs TRBV29-1 and TRBJ1-4, with D possibly being TRBD1 (6 bases). CDR1 and CDR2 (germline): SQVTM, ANQGSEA. The CDR3 extends over 13 amino acids. The ends were cut back, 6 bases at V and 6 bases at J, with 14 bases in the middle. Here the CDR3 reads CSVGSRGDEKLFF. The CDR3 DNA is TGCAGCGTGGGGAGCAGGGGAGATGAAAAACTGTTTTTT.

The genes are TRBV7-9 and TRBJ1-2; D unclear. Trimming took 5 bases from V and 5 from J, leaving 15 bases between them. The CDR3 is 14 residues long. Germline values: CDR1 SEHNR, CDR2 FQNEAQ (reference sequence). As DNA, the CDR3 is TGTGCCAGCAGCCTCAAATCGGGGATATATGGCTACACCTTC. Translation gives CASSLKSGIYGYTF.

The V call is TRBV30, the J call TRBJ2-1; D may be TRBD1 (5 bases). The CDR3 runs 13 residues. The germline V gene has CDR1 GTSNPN and CDR2 SVGIG (reference sequence). V was trimmed by 8 bases and J by 1 base, leaving 12 bases between them. The CDR3 DNA sequence: TGTGCCCTGGGGCTTTGGTCCTACAATGAGCAGTTCTTC. It is translated as CALGLWSYNEQFF.

The chain carries TRBV5-6 and TRBJ2-7, with D unclear. The CDR3 is 14 amino acids. Trimming stripped 4 bases from V and 7 bases from J, with 18 bases between. Germline V gives CDR1 SGHDT, CDR2 YYEEEE. The CDR3 DNA reads as TGTGCCAGCAGCCGCGCGGCGATCCTTCGGGAGCAGTACTTC. Translating gives CASSRAAILREQYF.

In its sample, this clone was seen a few times. The CDR3 coding sequence is TGTGCCAGCAGTTTCGGGAAAACTGAAGCTTTCTTT. Translation: CASSFGKTEAFF. The chain combines TRBV27 with TRBJ1-1, with D hard to call. CDR1 MNHEY and CDR2 SMNVEV come from the germline V gene (reference sequence). The CDR3 runs to 12 residues. The V end was cut by 3 bases, the J end by 5 bases, with 7 bases between.

J is TRBJ2-2 and V is TRBV19; 7 positions match TRBD1. The CDR3 consists of 15 residues. Germline-derived CDR1 and CDR2 are LNHDA and SQIVND (reference sequence). Trimming at V came to 3 bases and at J to 10 bases, leaving 11 bases not matched to a gene. Written as DNA, the CDR3 is TGTGCCAGTAGTATGATCGGCACAGGGGCCGAGGAGCTGTTTTTT. It translates to CASSMIGTGAEELFF.

The rearrangement joins TRBV25-1 to TRBJ2-2; the D is unclear. The CDR3 consists of 13 residues. In germline, CDR1 is MGHDK, CDR2 SYGVNS. V was pared by 5 bases and J by 4 bases, with 8 bases between. The CDR3, as DNA: TGTGCCAGCAGTCAAGCCTCCACCGGGGAGCTGTTTTTT. Its protein is CASSQASTGELFF.

The chain employs TRBV4-3 and TRBJ2-7, with 10 bases lining up with TRBD1. This CDR3 is 15 amino acids long. Germline V gene lookup returns CDR1 LGHNA and CDR2 YSLEER. The V gene end was trimmed by 1 base and the J gene end by 2 bases; junction bases not matched to a gene: 2. This CDR3 reads CASSQADRGPYEQYF. In DNA form, the CDR3 reads TGCGCCAGCAGCCAAGCAGACAGGGGGCCCTACGAGCAGTACTTC.

This clone was seen only a few times. V and J are TRBV28 and TRBJ1-2, with 7 bases identical to TRBD1. This CDR3 spans 14 amino acids. The V segment lost 6 bases and the J segment 6 bases; nucleotides outside the gene matches: 10. In germline, CDR1 is MDHEN, CDR2 SYDVKM. The CDR3 bases are TGTGCCAGCAGCGGCGGTAGGACAGGACATGGCTACACCTTC. The encoded protein is CASSGGRTGHGYTF.

This chain connects TRBV30 to TRBJ1-6, with D hard to call. The CDR3 runs 12 residues. Trimming pared 2 bases from V and 9 bases from J, leaving 8 bases between. The germline V gene encodes CDR1 GTSNPN and CDR2 SVGIG (reference sequence). This chain's CDR3 is CAWSTVASPLHF. The CDR3, as DNA: TGTGCCTGGAGTACAGTGGCTTCACCCCTCCACTTT.